This T cell receptor beta chain was profiled in a study of Tregs in tolerant kidney transplant recipients. About the research overall: The nonmyeloablative bone marrow transplants came from related graft donors, with transient mixed chimerism.

The germline CDR1 and CDR2 sequences are SGHAT and FQNNGV. The junction had 8 bases not matched to a gene; V was cut back by 4 bases and J by 1 base. The CDR3 runs 16 residues. Study results and limitations: Findings come from small patient numbers and require larger validation.

TCRdb's table, derived via immunoSEQ multiplex PCR, lists solely in-frame clones and lacks some. The sample records roughly 66,000 clones, 80% to 95% being singletons. Comment on this clone: The target antigen is unknown.

This sample comprised CD8+ T cells from blood, obtained before the transplant. This chain connects TRBV11-2 to TRBJ1-1; TRBD1 matches at 8 bases. This receptor was obtained from a human donor who received a combined kidney and bone marrow transplant. The CDR3 DNA follows: TGTGCCAGCAGCTACCGCAGGGGGCAGGGGAACACTGAAGCTTTCTTT. This sequence encodes CASSYRRGQGNTEAFF.